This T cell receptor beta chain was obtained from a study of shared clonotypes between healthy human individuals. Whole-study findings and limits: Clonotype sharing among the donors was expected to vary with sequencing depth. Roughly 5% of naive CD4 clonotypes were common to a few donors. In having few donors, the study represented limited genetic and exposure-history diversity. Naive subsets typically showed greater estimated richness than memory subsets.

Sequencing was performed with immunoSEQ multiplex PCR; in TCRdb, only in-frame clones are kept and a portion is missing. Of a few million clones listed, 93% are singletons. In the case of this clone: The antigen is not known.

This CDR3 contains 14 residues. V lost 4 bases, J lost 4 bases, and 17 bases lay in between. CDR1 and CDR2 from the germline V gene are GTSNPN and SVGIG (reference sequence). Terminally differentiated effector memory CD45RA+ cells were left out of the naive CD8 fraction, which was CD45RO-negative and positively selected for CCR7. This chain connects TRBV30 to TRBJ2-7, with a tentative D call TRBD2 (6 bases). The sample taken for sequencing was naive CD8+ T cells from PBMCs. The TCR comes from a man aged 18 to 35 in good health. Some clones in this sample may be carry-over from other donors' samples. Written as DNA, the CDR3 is TGTGCCTGGATGTGGGGGGAACTTGCATACGAGCAGTACTTC. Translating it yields CAWMWGELAYEQYF.